This TCR beta chain was found in a study of blood T cells in healthy people across ages. Study findings and constraints: Older age went with lower TCR beta diversity per million T cells, in a roughly linear way.

Primers used in a second PCR of roughly 6 to 12 cycles were a sample-barcoded 5' primer and a J-beta primer mix. From the 5' RACE reads, TCRdb called clonotypes with MiXCR, one entry per CDR3 protein. The sample contains more than 500,000 distinct CDR3 sequences, approximately 25% of which appear only once. Comment on this clonotype: Its antigen is still unknown.

The CDR3 runs to 15 residues. V was pared by 5 bases and J by 7 bases, with 18 bases between. Looked up from germline, CDR1 is SGHAT and CDR2 is FQNNGV. The sample consisted of blood. This clonotype was sampled from a woman in her 70s in good health. The rearrangement uses TRBV11-2 and TRBJ2-1, with D maybe TRBD1 (5 bases). CDR3 DNA sequence: TGTGCCAGCAGCCCCCTGGGCAGGGTGCCGAATGAGCAGTTCTTC. This encodes CASSPLGRVPNEQFF.